The 3 T cell receptor beta chains presented below share a single source sample, sequenced in a study of cytomegalovirus exposure and HLA in healthy donors. A multiplex PCR was run with 60 Vbeta primers and 13 Jbeta primers. Produced via immunoSEQ multiplex PCR; TCRdb's table is partial and in-frame only. The sample lists some 120,000 clones; approximately 80% were seen once. Sequenced sample: PBMCs. The receptors were gathered from a middle-aged man in good health and CMV-seronegative.

This clone was recorded a few times. The rearrangement links TRBV6-1 to TRBJ2-3; D is possibly TRBD1 (5 bases). CDR1 and CDR2 (germline): MNHNS, SASEGT. The length of the CDR3 is 15 residues. The V gene lost 4 bases and the J gene lost 0 bases, with 11 bases spanning the gap. CDR3 in DNA: TGTGCCAGCAGTGTGTTACAGGCTAGCACAGATACGCAGTATTTT. Translated: CASSVLQASTDTQYF.

V gene TRBV29-1 combines with J gene TRBJ2-1; D is possibly TRBD2 (6 bases). CDR3 length: 13 residues. Germline V CDR1 and CDR2: SQVTM, ANQGSEA. With 6 bases removed from V and 4 bases from J, the gap between germline ends came to 13 bases. This CDR3 reads CSVKTGTYNEQFF. For the CDR3, the DNA is TGCAGCGTGAAAACCGGGACTTACAATGAGCAGTTCTTC.

The chain employs TRBV6-6 and TRBJ1-2; 7 bases fit TRBD1. Trimming cost V 7 bases and J 7 bases; bases outside gene matches: 12. The CDR3 is 14 residues long. Germline CDR1 is MNHNY and CDR2 is SVGAGI (reference sequence). In DNA, the CDR3 is TGTGCCAGCAAACACGCCGTGTCAGGGGGTGGCTACACCTTC. Translating gives CASKHAVSGGGYTF.